This is a list of T cell receptor beta chains from one sample in a study of T cell repertoires in cytomegalovirus infection. No antigen is known for these receptors. MiXCR, applied by TCRdb to the reads, yields one record per CDR3 protein. This sample has around 430,000 distinct CDR3 sequences, with about 42% found just once. The sequences come from cultured PBMCs, collected from culture after CMV antigen stimulation. The receptors stem from a human donor in good health (CMV status not recorded). Some clones in this sample may be carry-over from other donors' samples. CDR3s include the opening cysteine and the closing phenylalanine or tryptophan. The D gene is left open where the match is weak. Some rows have no size entry. The others give once, few or many, or a class for an expanded clone.

CDR3 | DNA | size | J | D | V
CASSYKRDRNEKLFF | TGTGCCAGCAGTTACAAGCGGGATAGAAATGAAAAACTGTTTTTT | - | TRBJ1-4 | - | TRBV6-6
CASSPDRSSGNTIYF | TGTGCCAGCAGTCCAGACAGGTCCTCTGGAAACACCATATATTTT | few | TRBJ1-3 | - | TRBV6-5
CASSPPGMTDTQYF | TGTGCCAGCAGCCCCCCGGGGATGACAGATACGCAGTATTTT | few | TRBJ2-3 | - | TRBV11-2
CASSQDYSYEQYF | TGTGCCAGCAGTCAGGATTACTCCTACGAGCAGTACTTC | few | TRBJ2-7 | - | TRBV12-3/TRBV12-4
CASRSLNEKLFF | TGTGCCAGCAGGAGCCTTAATGAAAAACTGTTTTTT | few | TRBJ1-4 | - | TRBV7-8
CSATLGQDATNEKLFF | TGCAGTGCTACCCTGGGACAGGATGCAACTAATGAAAAACTGTTTTTT | - | TRBJ1-4 | TRBD1 | TRBV20-1
CSAREGTNYGYTF | TGCAGTGCTAGAGAGGGAACTAACTATGGCTACACCTTC | - | TRBJ1-2 | - | TRBV20-1
CAISEGPLGMDEQFF | TGTGCCATCAGTGAGGGTCCGTTAGGGATGGATGAGCAGTTCTTC | few | TRBJ2-1 | - | TRBV10-3
CASSGLAGDTQYF | TGTGCCAGCAGTGGGCTAGCGGGAGATACGCAGTATTTT | - | TRBJ2-3 | TRBD2 | TRBV2
CASSHQGVRTGELFF | TGCGCCAGCAGCCATCAGGGGGTACGCACCGGGGAGCTGTTTTTT | - | TRBJ2-2 | TRBD1 | TRBV4-1
CASSFDPGGPMGANEQFF | TGTGCCAGCAGCTTTGACCCGGGAGGCCCCATGGGGGCGAATGAGCAGTTCTTC | - | TRBJ2-1 | - | TRBV11-2
CASSPEVGRNEQYF | TGTGCCAGCTCACCGGAGGTGGGGAGGAACGAGCAGTACTTC | - | TRBJ2-7 | - | TRBV18
CASSPPGGPVAYEQYF | TGTGCCAGCAGCCCGCCGGGGGGGCCTGTAGCCTACGAGCAGTACTTC | - | TRBJ2-7 | TRBD2 | TRBV7-2
CASSSPGLGAGKQYF | TGTGCCAGCTCTTCCCCCGGACTAGGGGCTGGTAAGCAGTACTTC | - | TRBJ2-7 | TRBD2 | TRBV18
CASTAAGDVLDTQYF | TGTGCCAGCACGGCCGCGGGGGACGTTCTGGATACGCAGTATTTT | - | TRBJ2-3 | TRBD2 | TRBV5-6
CASSLPGTVYGYTF | TGTGCCAGCAGCTTGCCTGGGACGGTTTATGGCTACACCTTC | few | TRBJ1-2 | - | TRBV11-2
CARSPEQDGTDTQYF | TGTGCCAGAAGTCCCGAGCAGGACGGCACAGATACGCAGTATTTT | - | TRBJ2-3 | - | TRBV27
CASSTGLAGVGEQYF | TGTGCCAGCAGTACCGGACTAGCGGGAGTCGGTGAGCAGTACTTC | - | TRBJ2-7 | TRBD2 | TRBV12-3/TRBV12-4
CASSLGTITPSEQFF | TGTGCCAGCAGCTTGGGGACTATCACCCCCAGTGAGCAGTTCTTC | - | TRBJ2-1 | - | TRBV5-6
CASSLSTGTGPTGPRPQHF | TGTGCCAGCAGCTTATCGACCGGGACAGGTCCGACGGGCCCTAGGCCCCAGCATTTT | - | TRBJ1-5 | TRBD1 | TRBV7-2
CASSAAFRGRTGELFF | TGTGCCAGCAGCGCCGCGTTTCGGGGGCGAACCGGGGAGCTGTTTTTT | - | TRBJ2-2 | - | TRBV7-6
CASSLVALREQYF | TGTGCCAGCAGCTTAGTAGCGCTCCGGGAGCAGTACTTC | - | TRBJ2-7 | - | TRBV7-3
CASSLDGIRQFF | TGTGCCAGCAGCTTAGACGGGATCCGGCAGTTCTTC | - | TRBJ2-1 | - | TRBV7-2
CASSPRPGLSSYNEQFF | TGTGCCAGCAGTCCGAGGCCGGGACTCAGCTCCTACAATGAGCAGTTCTTC | - | TRBJ2-1 | - | TRBV12-3/TRBV12-4
CASSPGQGRGLRRQYF | TGTGCCAGCAGCCCGGGACAGGGAAGAGGGCTACGAAGGCAGTACTTC | - | TRBJ2-7 | TRBD1 | TRBV11-2
CASSQEELGPYGYTF | TGCGCCAGCAGCCAAGAGGAACTAGGACCCTATGGCTACACCTTC | - | TRBJ1-2 | - | TRBV4-1
CASSLATGISPLHF | TGTGCCAGCAGCTTAGCCACAGGAATTTCACCCCTCCACTTT | - | TRBJ1-6 | - | TRBV7-6
CASRTPTGMNTEAFF | TGTGCCAGCAGGACCCCGACAGGGATGAACACTGAAGCTTTCTTT | - | TRBJ1-1 | TRBD1 | TRBV6-2/TRBV6-3
CASSRDRGRDEKLFF | TGTGCCAGCAGCCGGGACAGGGGGCGCGATGAAAAACTGTTTTTT | few | TRBJ1-4 | TRBD1 | TRBV2
CASSLPEGPGWLQETQYF | TGTGCCAGCAGCCTCCCAGAGGGACCGGGGTGGCTTCAAGAGACCCAGTACTTC | - | TRBJ2-5 | - | TRBV5-8
CASTRTSGYNEQFF | TGTGCCAGCACCAGGACTAGCGGATACAATGAGCAGTTCTTC | - | TRBJ2-1 | TRBD2 | TRBV7-4
CAISEGAETQYF | TGTGCCATCAGTGAGGGGGCAGAGACCCAGTACTTC | - | TRBJ2-5 | - | TRBV10-3
CASSFGTWWGNTIYF | TGTGCCAGCAGTTTCGGGACCTGGTGGGGAAACACCATATATTTT | - | TRBJ1-3 | - | TRBV12-3/TRBV12-4
CSARAGSVPYNEQFF | TGCAGTGCTAGAGCGGGTAGCGTGCCCTACAATGAGCAGTTCTTC | once | TRBJ2-1 | - | TRBV20-1
CASSLAKGVSMETQYF | TGCGCCAGCAGCCTGGCCAAAGGGGTCTCCATGGAGACCCAGTACTTC | - | TRBJ2-5 | - | TRBV4-1
CASTEPTGNEQFF | TGTGCCAGCACGGAACCAACGGGGAATGAGCAGTTCTTC | - | TRBJ2-1 | - | TRBV6-5
CASSQNRADSYEQYF | TGTGCCAGCAGCCAGAACAGGGCCGACTCCTACGAGCAGTACTTC | - | TRBJ2-7 | - | TRBV4-2
CASSLGLAGFETQYF | TGTGCCAGCAGCTTAGGTCTAGCGGGGTTCGAGACCCAGTACTTC | - | TRBJ2-5 | TRBD2 | TRBV7-6
CASSLLSGGAYNEQFF | TGTGCCAGCAGCTTACTTTCAGGGGGCGCCTACAATGAGCAGTTCTTC | - | TRBJ2-1 | TRBD1 | TRBV7-6
CASTGGGFAGANVLTF | TGTGCCTCTACAGGGGGCGGATTTGCTGGGGCCAACGTCCTGACTTTC | once | TRBJ2-6 | TRBD1 | TRBV6-6
CASNNRAIMNTEAFF | TGTGCCAGCAACAACAGGGCTATCATGAACACTGAAGCTTTCTTT | few | TRBJ1-1 | - | TRBV7-2
CASNFPQETQYF | TGTGCCAGCAACTTCCCCCAAGAGACCCAGTACTTC | - | TRBJ2-5 | - | TRBV6-2/TRBV6-3
CASSLSGTSGASYEQYF | TGTGCCAGCAGTTTATCGGGGACTAGCGGGGCCTCCTACGAGCAGTACTTC | - | TRBJ2-7 | TRBD2 | TRBV27
CATSSRVGGTTDTQYF | TGTGCCACCAGCAGTCGAGTCGGGGGGACCACAGATACGCAGTATTTT | - | TRBJ2-3 | TRBD2 | TRBV15
CATSGTGHTGELFF | TGTGCCACCAGTGGGACAGGGCACACCGGGGAGCTGTTTTTT | - | TRBJ2-2 | TRBD1 | TRBV24-1
CASAQGDIQYF | TGTGCCAGCGCCCAAGGGGACATTCAGTACTTC | - | TRBJ2-4 | - | TRBV11-2
CASSSPDRTGTRKQYF | TGTGCCAGCAGTTCCCCGGACAGGACTGGGACTAGAAAGCAGTACTTC | - | TRBJ2-7 | - | TRBV28
CASIPGGPNQPQHF | TGTGCCAGCATCCCAGGGGGCCCAAATCAGCCCCAGCATTTT | - | TRBJ1-5 | TRBD1 | TRBV6-1
CASSPHGTRTYGYTF | TGTGCCAGCAGCCCCCATGGAACCAGAACTTATGGCTACACCTTC | few | TRBJ1-2 | - | TRBV7-2
CSVGPLAGRETQYF | TGCAGCGTTGGTCCTCTAGCGGGGCGGGAGACCCAGTACTTC | - | TRBJ2-5 | TRBD2 | TRBV29-1